A selection of T cell receptor beta chains follows, all from one sample in a study of T cells in Graves' hyperthyroidism and ophthalmopathy. A single record per CDR3 protein comes from TCRdb applying MiXCR to the multiplex PCR reads. This table holds 250,000 to 300,000 distinct CDR3 sequences, around 13% found once. The sample consisted of blood. These receptors originate from a woman aged 40 to 55 with Graves' hyperthyroidism. Both conserved end residues are part of each CDR3. Each record gives: V gene, D gene, clone size, J gene, CDR3 DNA, CDR3 protein. D genes are given only for firm matches. For some rows the clone size is stated as once, few or many, or as a class when expanded; others skip it.

v_call: TRBV5-1
d_call: -
clone_size: many
j_call: TRBJ2-7
cdr3_nt: TGCGCCAGCAGCTTGGATTCCGAGCAGTACTTC
cdr3_aa: CASSLDSEQYF

v_call: TRBV10-2
d_call: TRBD2
clone_size: -
j_call: TRBJ2-1
cdr3_nt: TGCGCCACCTTAGCGGGAGGGGGAGATGAGCAGTTCTTC
cdr3_aa: CATLAGGGDEQFF

v_call: TRBV7-8
d_call: -
clone_size: -
j_call: TRBJ2-6
cdr3_nt: TGTGCCAGCAGCTTAGATGGAGGGTCTGGGGCCAACGTCCTGACTTTC
cdr3_aa: CASSLDGGSGANVLTF

v_call: TRBV12-5
d_call: -
clone_size: many
j_call: TRBJ2-3
cdr3_nt: TGTGCTAGTGGTTTGGAAGGAGATACGCAGTATTTT
cdr3_aa: CASGLEGDTQYF

v_call: TRBV6-1
d_call: TRBD1
clone_size: many
j_call: TRBJ1-2
cdr3_nt: TGTGCCAGCAGAGGGACAGGGCCTCCTTATGGCTACACCTTC
cdr3_aa: CASRGTGPPYGYTF

v_call: TRBV12-3/TRBV12-4
d_call: -
clone_size: -
j_call: TRBJ1-5
cdr3_nt: TGTGCCAGCAGCCGAAAGTCCGCCGATAGCAATCAGCCCCAGCATTTT
cdr3_aa: CASSRKSADSNQPQHF

v_call: TRBV6-4
d_call: -
clone_size: many
j_call: TRBJ1-1
cdr3_nt: TGTGCCAGCAGTAGGACACATAACACTGAAGCTTTCTTT
cdr3_aa: CASSRTHNTEAFF

v_call: TRBV20-1
d_call: -
clone_size: -
j_call: TRBJ1-4
cdr3_nt: TGCAGTGCGCGGACAGTCACTAATGAAAAACTGTTTTTT
cdr3_aa: CSARTVTNEKLFF

v_call: TRBV19
d_call: TRBD1
clone_size: -
j_call: TRBJ2-1
cdr3_nt: TGTGCCAGTAGTCGAGGACAGGTCCCCTACAATGAGCAGTTCTTC
cdr3_aa: CASSRGQVPYNEQFF

v_call: TRBV27
d_call: -
clone_size: many
j_call: TRBJ1-5
cdr3_nt: TGTGCCAGCGGGTTAGATCAGCCCCAGCATTTT
cdr3_aa: CASGLDQPQHF

v_call: TRBV19
d_call: TRBD1
clone_size: few
j_call: TRBJ1-4
cdr3_nt: TGTGCCAGTAGTATAGCTGGACAGGGTGAGGAAAAACTGTTTTTT
cdr3_aa: CASSIAGQGEEKLFF

v_call: TRBV15
d_call: TRBD2
clone_size: few
j_call: TRBJ2-5
cdr3_nt: TGTGCCACCAGCCAAAGGACTAGCGGGCAAGAGACCCAGTACTTC
cdr3_aa: CATSQRTSGQETQYF

v_call: TRBV6-1
d_call: TRBD2
clone_size: few
j_call: TRBJ2-7
cdr3_nt: TGTGCCAGCAGTGAACCCGGTAGCGGGAGGGCCTACGAGCAGTACTTC
cdr3_aa: CASSEPGSGRAYEQYF

v_call: TRBV7-3
d_call: -
clone_size: many
j_call: TRBJ2-1
cdr3_nt: TGTGCCAGCAGCAATGTTTTAGACAATGAGCAGTTCTTC
cdr3_aa: CASSNVLDNEQFF

v_call: TRBV12-3/TRBV12-4
d_call: -
clone_size: many
j_call: TRBJ1-2
cdr3_nt: TGTGCCAGCACCCCTGTAGGGCGCTATGGCTACACCTTC
cdr3_aa: CASTPVGRYGYTF

v_call: TRBV27
d_call: -
clone_size: few
j_call: TRBJ2-3
cdr3_nt: TGTGCCAGCAGTCGAGGGATTACTAGCACAGATACGCAGTATTTT
cdr3_aa: CASSRGITSTDTQYF

v_call: TRBV6-2/TRBV6-3
d_call: TRBD2
clone_size: -
j_call: TRBJ2-7
cdr3_nt: TGTGCCAGCAGGGCTAGCGGGAGTTCCTACGAGCAGTACTTC
cdr3_aa: CASRASGSSYEQYF

v_call: TRBV27
d_call: -
clone_size: many
j_call: TRBJ1-5
cdr3_nt: TGTGCCAGCAGTTCGAGGGACATTAATCAGCCCCAGCATTTT
cdr3_aa: CASSSRDINQPQHF

v_call: TRBV9
d_call: -
clone_size: -
j_call: TRBJ1-6
cdr3_nt: TGTGCCAGCAGCCGCCCTTGGGAGAGCTCCTATAATTCACCCCTCCACTTT
cdr3_aa: CASSRPWESSYNSPLHF

v_call: TRBV11-2
d_call: TRBD1
clone_size: many
j_call: TRBJ1-1
cdr3_nt: TGTGCCAGCAACCAGGACAGGGGAAGGTCTGAAGCTTTCTTT
cdr3_aa: CASNQDRGRSEAFF

v_call: TRBV6-1
d_call: TRBD2
clone_size: many
j_call: TRBJ2-7
cdr3_nt: TGTGCCAGCAGTGAAGGTATAGCGGGGACCTACGAGCAGTACTTC
cdr3_aa: CASSEGIAGTYEQYF

v_call: TRBV7-2
d_call: -
clone_size: many
j_call: TRBJ1-2
cdr3_nt: TGTGCCAGCATCGCGGACAGACTCTATGGCTACACCTTC
cdr3_aa: CASIADRLYGYTF

v_call: TRBV14
d_call: -
clone_size: -
j_call: TRBJ2-7
cdr3_nt: TGTGCCAGCAGCCCGCTACCTTGGGCCGAGCAGTACTTC
cdr3_aa: CASSPLPWAEQYF

v_call: TRBV6-1
d_call: -
clone_size: many
j_call: TRBJ2-5
cdr3_nt: TGTGCCAGCAGCTCCGGGACCTTTGAGGGGGAGACCCAGTACTTC
cdr3_aa: CASSSGTFEGETQYF

v_call: TRBV20-1
d_call: TRBD1
clone_size: -
j_call: TRBJ1-2
cdr3_nt: TGCAGTGCTAGGGACCCGGAGGGGGCAGGTTATGGCTACACCTTC
cdr3_aa: CSARDPEGAGYGYTF

v_call: TRBV7-9
d_call: -
clone_size: few
j_call: TRBJ1-3
cdr3_nt: TGTGCCAGCAGCGGACAGGGAAACACCATATATTTT
cdr3_aa: CASSGQGNTIYF

v_call: TRBV6-1
d_call: -
clone_size: many
j_call: TRBJ1-5
cdr3_nt: TGTGCCAGCAGTCGAGGGGGGGAGCATCAGCCCCAGCATTTT
cdr3_aa: CASSRGGEHQPQHF

v_call: TRBV5-1
d_call: TRBD2
clone_size: many
j_call: TRBJ2-1
cdr3_nt: TGCGCCAGCAGCTTGTGGACTAGCGGGACCTACAATGAGCAGTTCTTC
cdr3_aa: CASSLWTSGTYNEQFF

v_call: TRBV20-1
d_call: TRBD1
clone_size: few
j_call: TRBJ1-3
cdr3_nt: TGCAGTGCCACAAGGACAGGGAGAAAGAGGAACACCATATATTTT
cdr3_aa: CSATRTGRKRNTIYF

v_call: TRBV28
d_call: TRBD1
clone_size: few
j_call: TRBJ1-2
cdr3_nt: TGTGCCAGCAGTTTCCAAGGACAGGGTAGAAGGTTTAACTATGGCTACACCTTC
cdr3_aa: CASSFQGQGRRFNYGYTF

v_call: TRBV10-3
d_call: TRBD2
clone_size: many
j_call: TRBJ2-7
cdr3_nt: TGTGCCATCATCAACGGGACTAAGGGCCCCTACGAGCAGTACTTC
cdr3_aa: CAIINGTKGPYEQYF

v_call: TRBV9
d_call: -
clone_size: -
j_call: TRBJ1-1
cdr3_nt: TGTGCCAGCAGCGTAGCTCTTCCGCGACCGCACACTGGAGCTTTCTTT
cdr3_aa: CASSVALPRPHTGAFF

v_call: TRBV11-3
d_call: -
clone_size: many
j_call: TRBJ2-2
cdr3_nt: TGTGCCAGCGGCCTTCTAGGCACCGGGGAGCTGTTTTTT
cdr3_aa: CASGLLGTGELFF

v_call: TRBV12-3/TRBV12-4
d_call: -
clone_size: few
j_call: TRBJ2-5
cdr3_nt: TGTGCCAGCAGTCCCAGGGGTCCAGAGACCCAGTACTTC
cdr3_aa: CASSPRGPETQYF

v_call: TRBV7-2
d_call: -
clone_size: many
j_call: TRBJ2-1
cdr3_nt: TGTGCCAGCAGCGTAGAGGGGGGCGGTGAGCAGTTCTTC
cdr3_aa: CASSVEGGGEQFF

v_call: TRBV28
d_call: -
clone_size: -
j_call: TRBJ1-2
cdr3_nt: TGTGCCAGCAGTTTAACCCCCATACATGACTTCAGCGGCTACACCTTC
cdr3_aa: CASSLTPIHDFSGYTF

v_call: TRBV7-8
d_call: TRBD2
clone_size: many
j_call: TRBJ2-1
cdr3_nt: TGTGCCAGCAGCTTATGGACTAGCGGGAGGTTTAGCTACAATGAGCAGTTCTTC
cdr3_aa: CASSLWTSGRFSYNEQFF

v_call: TRBV7-9
d_call: -
clone_size: many
j_call: TRBJ2-1
cdr3_nt: TGTGCCACCATTGAGCGGAACAATGAGCAGTTCTTC
cdr3_aa: CATIERNNEQFF

v_call: TRBV29-1
d_call: -
clone_size: many
j_call: TRBJ1-2
cdr3_nt: TGCAGCGTGGCCCCAGGGATTGAAGGCTACACCTTC
cdr3_aa: CSVAPGIEGYTF

v_call: TRBV5-8
d_call: TRBD2
clone_size: many
j_call: TRBJ2-3
cdr3_nt: TGTGCCAGCACCCCTAGCGGGAGCGGGGATACGCAGTATTTT
cdr3_aa: CASTPSGSGDTQYF

v_call: TRBV12-3/TRBV12-4
d_call: -
clone_size: many
j_call: TRBJ1-2
cdr3_nt: TGTGCCAGCAGTTTAGACGGACACGGAGGGGCTGGCTACACCTTC
cdr3_aa: CASSLDGHGGAGYTF

v_call: TRBV20-1
d_call: -
clone_size: many
j_call: TRBJ2-5
cdr3_nt: TGCAGTGCTATAGGGGGGAGTGGGGAGACCCAGTACTTC
cdr3_aa: CSAIGGSGETQYF

v_call: TRBV20-1
d_call: TRBD2
clone_size: -
j_call: TRBJ2-3
cdr3_nt: TGCAGTGCTAGGGGGATTGAGGGACTAGCGGGAGTACTCCTCACAGATACGCAGTATTTT
cdr3_aa: CSARGIEGLAGVLLTDTQYF

v_call: TRBV6-6
d_call: TRBD2
clone_size: many
j_call: TRBJ2-1
cdr3_nt: TGTGCCAGCAGTTACCAAGCGGGAGAGGGCTACAATGAGCAGTTCTTC
cdr3_aa: CASSYQAGEGYNEQFF

v_call: TRBV12-3/TRBV12-4
d_call: -
clone_size: many
j_call: TRBJ1-2
cdr3_nt: TGTGCCAGCAGCCCGGTGGCCCTATATGGCTACACCTTC
cdr3_aa: CASSPVALYGYTF